This T cell receptor (beta chain) emerged from a study of cytomegalovirus exposure and HLA in healthy donors. This CDR3 has 14 residues. The germline V and J ends were trimmed by 4 bases and 1 base, with 10 bases remaining between them. CDR1 SGDLS and CDR2 YYNGEE come from the germline V gene. PCR employed 60 Vbeta and 13 Jbeta primers. Method: immunoSEQ multiplex PCR; TCRdb's copy keeps in-frame clones and lacks some. This sample's clone table lists roughly 200,000 clones. This receptor was obtained from a girl aged 2-10 years in good health and CMV-seropositive. The sequenced sample was PBMCs. The chain recombines TRBV9 with TRBJ2-3, with TRBD1 as a possible D gene (6 bases). Here the CDR3 DNA reads TGTGCCAGCAGCTCCCGGACAGGCACAGATACGCAGTATTTT. It translates to CASSSRTGTDTQYF.